Following are 8 T cell receptor beta chains from one sample sequenced in a study of blood T cell repertoires in COVID-19. Repertoires were generated with immunoSEQ multiplex PCR, while TCRdb's copy carries only in-frame clones and drops some. Seen here are approximately 350,000 clones, more than 70% observed once, and the top ten hold 3%. The sample comprised peripheral blood. These receptors originate from a woman aged 25-40 years with COVID-19, enrolled during active disease.

The genes are TRBV29-1 and TRBJ1-4, with a tentative D call TRBD1 (6 bases). The CDR3 contains 17 residues. In germline, CDR1 is SQVTM, CDR2 ANQGSEA. V was cut by 5 bases and J by 0 bases, with 19 bases left in between. Here the CDR3 DNA reads TGCAGCGTTTTGGGGGGGCAACAAGGTCCAACTAATGAAAAACTGTTTTTT. As protein: CSVLGGQQGPTNEKLFF.

V is TRBV6-5 and J is TRBJ1-1, with D perhaps matching TRBD1 (6 bases). V was shortened by 5 bases and J by 3 bases, with 13 bases between the two germline ends. Germline lookup yields CDR1 MNHEY and CDR2 SVGAGI. There are 14 residues in the CDR3. The CDR3 sequence is CASSRGATDTEAFF. The DNA for the CDR3 is TGTGCCAGCAGTCGGGGGGCTACTGACACTGAAGCTTTCTTT.

The rearrangement uses TRBV2 and TRBJ1-5; D gene unclear. V lost 6 bases and J lost 0, with 9 bases in between. Germline V CDR1 and CDR2: SNHLY, FYNNEI. The CDR3 length is 14 residues. CDR3 in amino acids: CASSLVYSNQPQHF. CDR3 in DNA: TGTGCCAGCAGCCTAGTATATAGCAATCAGCCCCAGCATTTT.

J is TRBJ1-2 and V is TRBV10-3; D is possibly TRBD1 (5 bases). Germline V gene data show CDR1 as ENHRY and CDR2 as SYGVKD. The CDR3 loop spans 15 amino acids. The V end was cut by 0 bases, the J end by 4 bases, with 12 bases between. CDR3 nucleotide sequence: TGTGCCATCAGTGAGTCCTCGACAGCCAGCTATGGCTACACCTTC. It is translated as CAISESSTASYGYTF.

This clone was recorded only once. The chain carries TRBV6-2 or TRBV6-3 and TRBJ1-2; 7 bases are a match to TRBD1. Germline CDR1 is MNHEY and CDR2 is SVGEGT. CDR3 length equals 15 residues. J lost 4 bases, V lost 6 bases, and 11 bases had no gene match. The DNA for the CDR3 is TGTGCCAGCAGCCGTGGACAGGCCCTCGGCTATGGCTACACCTTC. This encodes CASSRGQALGYGYTF.

V and J are TRBV9 and TRBJ1-5, with TRBD1 as a possible D gene (5 bases). This CDR3 has 14 residues. CDR1 is SGDLS, CDR2 YYNGEE, per germline. The ends were cut back, 2 bases at V and 9 bases at J, with 15 bases in the middle. The CDR3 protein is CASSVGRAEGPQHF. CDR3 nucleotides: TGTGCCAGCAGCGTGGGCAGGGCGGAAGGGCCCCAGCATTTT.

The rearrangement uses TRBV6-5 and TRBJ2-3; D remains ambiguous. CDR3 length: 16 amino acids. V was shortened by 4 bases and J by 4 bases, with 18 bases between the two germline ends. Germline assignment: CDR1 MNHEY and CDR2 SVGAGI. Here the CDR3 DNA reads TGTGCCAGCAGTTCTTTGGGTGGATTGGCGGCAGATACGCAGTATTTT. This codes for CASSSLGGLAADTQYF.

The gene calls are TRBV5-8 and TRBJ1-5, with D perhaps matching TRBD1 (6 bases). The CDR3 contains 16 residues. V was pared by 4 bases and J by 0 bases, with 14 bases between. Germline V gene data show CDR1 as SGHTS and CDR2 as YDEGEE. The CDR3 sequence is CASSRPGHASNQPQHF. As DNA, the CDR3 is TGTGCCAGCAGCCGCCCGGGACACGCTAGCAATCAGCCCCAGCATTTT.